The 28 T cell receptor beta chains in this list originate from one sample, sequenced in a study of CD8 T cells in Susac syndrome. The authors reverse transcribed roughly 0.5 to 1 ug RNA with random hexamers. TCRdb reprocessed the immunoSEQ multiplex PCR reads via MiXCR and lists one record per CDR3 protein. The repertoire holds 150,000 to 250,000 distinct CDR3 sequences, with about 96% as singletons. The sample consisted of CD4+ T cells from PBMCs. Every receptor here comes from a human donor with multiple sclerosis.

V usage is TRBV27 and J usage is TRBJ2-1; the D is unclear. Germline CDR1 and CDR2: MNHEY and SMNVEV (reference sequence). This CDR3 region has 14 residues. V was cut by 6 bases and J by 0 bases, with 9 bases left in between. The CDR3 sequence is CASSRVSSYNEQFF. As DNA, the CDR3 is TGTGCCAGCAGCCGGGTGAGCTCCTACAATGAGCAGTTCTTC.

The CDR3 reads CASSLTWTGSPLHF. CDR3 bases: TGTGCCAGCAGCTTAACTTGGACGGGGTCACCCCTCCACTTT. The genes are TRBV7-3 and TRBJ1-6, with no clear D. The germline V gene encodes CDR1 SGHTA and CDR2 FQGTGA. This CDR3 spans 14 amino acids. Trimming stripped 0 bases from V and 10 bases from J, with 10 bases between. The full variable domain, in which reference TRBV7-3 and TRBJ1-6 provide the parts outside the CDR3, is GAGVSQTPSNKVTEKGKYVELRCDPISGHTALYWYRQSLGQGPEFLIYFQGTGAADDSGLPNDRFFAVRPEGSVSTLKIQRTERGDSAVYLCASSLTWTGSPLHFGNGTRLTVT.

The V and J genes are TRBV11-3 and TRBJ2-7; weak D call: TRBD2 (6 bases). The CDR3 sequence is 14 residues long. With 3 bases removed from V and 6 bases from J, the gap between germline ends came to 15 bases. Germline loops: CDR1 SGHNT, CDR2 YENEEA. The CDR3 DNA sequence: TGTGCCAGCAGCTTCGGAGGGGTTAAGGTCGAGCAGTACTTC. Translation gives CASSFGGVKVEQYF.

The gene calls are TRBV29-1 and TRBJ1-2, with 7 bases identical to TRBD1. In germline, CDR1 is SQVTM, CDR2 ANQGSEA. The CDR3 has 14 residues. The trim removed 1 base at V and 4 bases at J, leaving 6 bases unmatched. CDR3 sequence reads: CSVEGGQSTYGYTF. The CDR3 bases are TGCAGCGTTGAAGGGGGACAGTCTACCTATGGCTACACCTTC.

This clonotype was seen just once. This chain links TRBV5-1 with TRBJ2-6, with D possibly being TRBD1 (5 bases). This CDR3 region has 14 residues. Germline V CDR1 and CDR2: SGHRS, YFSETQ. Trimming left V 3 bases short and J 8 bases short, with 12 bases between. The CDR3 protein is CASSSQGSTNVLTF. DNA for the CDR3: TGCGCCAGCAGCTCTCAGGGATCTACCAACGTCCTGACTTTC.

This clonotype occurred once. The chain couples TRBV12-3 or TRBV12-4 to TRBJ2-1; D possibly matches TRBD1 or TRBD2 (5 bases each). The germline V and J ends were trimmed by 5 bases and 4 bases, with 12 bases remaining between them. This CDR3 region has 14 residues. The CDR3: CASSRDVGYNEQFF. DNA of the CDR3: TGTGCCAGCAGTCGGGACGTCGGGTACAATGAGCAGTTCTTC.

This clonotype was picked up one time. V gene TRBV5-6 combines with J gene TRBJ2-1; 13 positions agree with TRBD2. CDR3 length: 16 amino acids. The ends lost 7 bases at V and 7 bases at J; junction bases unmatched: 11. Looked up from germline, CDR1 is SGHDT and CDR2 is YYEEEE. The CDR3 DNA sequence: TGTGCCAGCTTTGGACTAGCGGGGGTAGAGGGGAATGAGCAGTTCTTC. Encoded protein: CASFGLAGVEGNEQFF. Full variable domain (remainder filled in from reference TRBV5-6 and TRBJ2-1): DAGVTQSPTHLIKTRGQQVTLRCSPKSGHDTVSWYQQALGQGPQFIFQYYEEEERQRGNFPDRFSGHQFPNYSSELNVNALLLGDSALYLCASFGLAGVEGNEQFFGPGTRLTVL.

This chain links TRBV2 with TRBJ2-1; D uncertain. CDR1 is SNHLY and CDR2 is FYNNEI in the germline V gene. The CDR3 spans 13 residues. The V end lost 0 bases, the J end lost 7 bases, and 7 bases lay between the germline ends. The chain's CDR3 is CASSEAHGNEQFF. In DNA, the CDR3 is TGTGCCAGCAGTGAAGCGCACGGGAATGAGCAGTTCTTC.

This clonotype is a singleton in its sample. This chain uses TRBV7-3 with TRBJ2-3, with a weak D call TRBD2 (7 bases). The V gene lost 5 bases and the J gene lost 0 bases, with 15 bases spanning the gap. Per germline, CDR1 SGHTA and CDR2 FQGTGA. This CDR3 has 16 residues. CDR3 in amino acids: CASSQRGGPSTDTQYF. The CDR3 nucleotides read TGTGCCAGCAGCCAAAGGGGGGGGCCAAGCACAGATACGCAGTATTTT.

The chain joins TRBV30 to TRBJ1-6, with 8 positions matching TRBD1. Germline-derived CDR1 and CDR2 are GTSNPN and SVGIG (reference sequence). This CDR3 region has 13 residues. V lost 5 bases to trimming and J lost 5 bases; unmatched junction nucleotides: 2. The CDR3 nucleotides are TGTGCCTGGGGACAGGGCAATAATTCACCCCTCCACTTT. This translates into CAWGQGNNSPLHF.

This rearrangement joins TRBV24-1 to TRBJ2-6, with no clear D. Germline V gives CDR1 KGHDR, CDR2 SFDVKD. V lost 7 bases and J lost 2, with 14 bases in between. The CDR3 has 16 amino acids. CDR3 nucleotide sequence: TGTGCCACCAGCAGCGCGGAGCAGGCTGGGGCCAACGTCCTGACTTTC. It codes for CATSSAEQAGANVLTF.

This clonotype appeared once. V and J are TRBV29-1 and TRBJ1-2, with 7 positions matching TRBD1. Germline V gives CDR1 SQVTM, CDR2 ANQGSEA. J lost 1 base, V lost 6 bases, and 5 bases had no gene match. The CDR3 is made up of 13 amino acids. The CDR3 bases are TGCAGCGTCGTGGGACAGATTAACTATGGCTACACCTTC. Its protein is CSVVGQINYGYTF.

This chain links TRBV20-1 with TRBJ2-7, with 10 bases aligning to TRBD2. Looked up from germline, CDR1 is DFQATT and CDR2 is SNEGSKA (reference sequence). With 3 bases clipped from V and 1 base from J, the junction kept 3 bases outside the gene matches. The length of the CDR3 is 14 residues. CDR3 sequence reads: CSARRTSGSYEQYF. The CDR3 nucleotides are TGCAGTGCTAGGAGGACTAGCGGATCCTACGAGCAGTACTTC.

CDR3 region: CSVEDRGVRRELFF. As DNA, the CDR3 is TGCAGCGTTGAAGATCGCGGGGTTCGCCGGGAGCTGTTTTTT. The chain links TRBV29-1 to TRBJ2-2, with a weak D call TRBD2 (6 bases). The germline V and J ends were trimmed by 0 bases and 9 bases, with 14 bases remaining between them. This CDR3 is built from 14 residues. The germline CDR1 and CDR2 sequences are SQVTM and ANQGSEA.

The gene calls are TRBV15 and TRBJ2-5; D perhaps matches TRBD2 (7 bases). CDR3 length: 17 amino acids. Germline V lookup: CDR1 LNHNV, CDR2 YYDKDF (reference sequence). V dropped 0 bases and J dropped 1 base, with 15 bases sitting between them. The CDR3 sequence is CATSRDRGAGGQETQYF. The CDR3, as DNA: TGTGCCACCAGCAGAGATCGGGGGGCTGGGGGCCAAGAGACCCAGTACTTC. Combining the CDR3 with reference TRBV15 and TRBJ2-5 gives the whole variable domain DAMVIQNPRYQVTQFGKPVTLSCSQTLNHNVMYWYQQKSSQAPKLLFHYYDKDFNNEADTPDNFQSRRPNTSFCFLDIRSPGLGDTAMYLCATSRDRGAGGQETQYFGPGTRLLVL.

The genes are TRBV19 and TRBJ1-1, with a weak D call TRBD1 (5 bases). The CDR3 has 14 residues. Germline V lookup: CDR1 LNHDA, CDR2 SQIVND (reference sequence). Trimming removed 6 bases from V and 0 bases from J, with 11 bases in between. The CDR3 region is CASSPQAMNTEAFF. In DNA, the CDR3 is TGTGCCAGTAGCCCACAGGCCATGAACACTGAAGCTTTCTTT.

The chain combines TRBV20-1 with TRBJ2-5, with no clear D. Trimming stripped 0 bases from V and 5 bases from J, with 16 bases between. The CDR3 sequence is 15 residues long. CDR1 and CDR2 from the germline V gene are DFQATT and SNEGSKA (reference sequence). CDR3 nucleotide sequence: TGCAGTGCTAGAGATCTAGTGAGAGACGGCGAGACCCAGTACTTC. Protein sequence: CSARDLVRDGETQYF.

The CDR3 protein is CASSLYRGRNIQYF. CDR3 DNA: TGTGCCAGCAGTTTGTACAGGGGGCGAAACATTCAGTACTTC. The chain recombines TRBV27 with TRBJ2-4; 9 positions agree with TRBD1. CDR1 MNHEY and CDR2 SMNVEV come from the germline V gene (reference sequence). The CDR3 extends over 14 amino acids. J lost 6 bases, V lost 3 bases, and 3 bases had no gene match.

V gene TRBV30 combines with J gene TRBJ1-6; D is unresolved. Trimming removed 4 bases from V and 9 bases from J, with 7 bases in between. This CDR3 comprises 11 residues. Germline V gene sequence: CDR1 GTSNPN, CDR2 SVGIG (reference sequence). CDR3 region: CAWTAGSPLHF. Here the CDR3 DNA reads TGTGCCTGGACGGCAGGTTCACCCCTCCACTTT.

The rearrangement uses TRBV20-1 and TRBJ1-3, with D maybe TRBD1 (5 bases). Germline loops: CDR1 DFQATT, CDR2 SNEGSKA (reference sequence). The germline V and J ends were trimmed by 1 base and 7 bases, with 14 bases remaining between them. The CDR3 extends over 14 amino acids. The CDR3 bases are TGCAGTGCTAGAGTCAGGGATGGCGGGAACACCATATATTTT. It codes for CSARVRDGGNTIYF.

The chain is built from TRBV24-1 and TRBJ2-5; 7 nucleotides line up with TRBD1. Per the germline V gene, CDR1 is KGHDR and CDR2 is SFDVKD. The CDR3 sequence is 13 residues long. V lost 7 bases, J lost 5 bases, and 6 bases stayed unmatched. CDR3 sequence: CATSIQGEETQYF. CDR3 DNA sequence: TGTGCCACCAGCATTCAGGGGGAGGAGACCCAGTACTTC.

V usage is TRBV20-1 and J usage is TRBJ2-2; no clear D gene. The CDR3 runs 12 residues. Between the trimmed V and J ends, which lost 5 bases and 5 bases, there was a span of 9 bases. Germline V gene lookup returns CDR1 DFQATT and CDR2 SNEGSKA (reference sequence). The CDR3 region is CSAPTFTGELFF. CDR3 bases: TGCAGTGCTCCGACCTTTACCGGGGAGCTGTTTTTT.

This chain connects TRBV12-3 or TRBV12-4 to TRBJ1-2, with D unclear. Trimming removed 6 bases at V and 3 bases at J, with 14 bases between. The CDR3 is 14 amino acids. CDR3: CASRPGTGDYGYTF. CDR3 DNA: TGTGCCAGCAGACCGGGTACGGGCGACTATGGCTACACCTTC.

V usage is TRBV29-1 and J usage is TRBJ2-3; D call uncertain. Deletions cut 7 bases from V and 5 bases from J, with 7 bases between. This CDR3 has 10 amino acids. Germline CDR1 and CDR2: SQVTM and ANQGSEA. This CDR3 is CSALLDTQYF. The CDR3 nucleotides read TGCAGCGCCCTGTTAGATACGCAGTATTTT.

The V gene is TRBV20-1, the J gene TRBJ2-5; 8 bases line up with TRBD2. Germline V gives CDR1 DFQATT, CDR2 SNEGSKA (reference sequence). The CDR3 totals 16 residues. Trimming took 5 bases from V and 5 from J; bases not matched to a gene: 16. CDR3 amino acids: CSAPRTPGTSGETQYF. The CDR3 nucleotides read TGCAGTGCTCCGCGGACCCCCGGGACTAGTGGTGAGACCCAGTACTTC.

The V gene is TRBV13, the J gene TRBJ2-1; D remains unclear. This CDR3 is built from 11 residues. Trimming left V 5 bases short and J 10 bases short, with 9 bases between. Germline loops: CDR1 PRHDT, CDR2 FYEKMQ (reference sequence). The DNA of the CDR3 is TGTGCCAGCAGCCGGTTGAGGGAGCAGTTCTTC. Its translation is CASSRLREQFF.

The chain links TRBV7-3 to TRBJ2-3; D perhaps matches TRBD1 (5 bases). Germline V gene sequence: CDR1 SGHTA, CDR2 FQGTGA. The V and J ends lost 2 bases and 6 bases respectively, with 12 bases between them. The CDR3 has 14 residues. The CDR3 region has the DNA TGTGCCAGCAGCTTATACCAGGGAAGGGATACGCAGTATTTT. It codes for CASSLYQGRDTQYF.

The V call is TRBV20-1, the J call TRBJ2-5; no reliable D call. The V gene lost 5 bases and the J gene lost 6 bases, with 13 bases spanning the gap. This CDR3 is 12 amino acids long. Germline CDR1 reads DFQATT; CDR2 reads SNEGSKA (reference sequence). The DNA for the CDR3 is TGCAGTGCTGATGGTACGAGGAAGACCCAGTACTTC. It specifies CSADGTRKTQYF.